A single T cell receptor (beta chain) is shown here with its context. Seattle participants joined during active infection and were tracked over time. The sample comes from a study of blood T cell repertoires in COVID-19. Looking at the study overall: COVID-19 samples collected from the United States, Italy and Spain covered acute and convalescent phases. From T cells, B-cell-depleted T cells, or PBMCs came the material, which was cDNA or gDNA.

The germline V gene encodes CDR1 MNHEY and CDR2 SMNVEV (reference sequence). Between the trimmed V and J ends, which lost 2 bases and 4 bases, there was a span of 15 bases. The CDR3 sequence is 16 residues long. Authors' analysis steps: Reference gene primer amplification in the assay estimated nucleated cell counts. Some clones are missing from TCRdb's copy, which holds only in-frame ones; the method was immunoSEQ multiplex PCR. The D gene and trimming were derived from the DNA, and the V and J assignments and clone size from that table. The data hold around 260,000 clones, with approximately 88% observed a single time.

This sequence joins TRBV27 and TRBJ2-1; tentative D call: TRBD1 (6 bases). This clonotype was obtained from an older woman with COVID-19, enrolled during active disease. The specimen was peripheral blood. This CDR3 reads CASSLKRTAIYNEQFF. CDR3 sequence (DNA): TGTGCCAGCAGTTTAAAAAGGACAGCCATTTACAATGAGCAGTTCTTC.